What follows is one T cell receptor (beta chain) and its context. Its antigen specificity is not known. The library was obtained by the immunoSEQ multiplex PCR assay. A mixture of 60 forward primers for TCR Vbeta segments and 13 reverse primers for TCR Jbeta segments was used in the multiplex PCR. Amplification of the CDR3 region of rearranged TCR beta genes was performed with a multiplex PCR assay on genomic DNA. Amplified TCR beta libraries were sequenced as 87-base-pair reads on the Illumina HiSeq System. In the authors' own workflow: A later analysis counted approximately 84 million unique TCR beta chains across the 666 repertoires, and 10 million to 11 million of these chains were shared by at least two donors. Raw reads were error-corrected and collapsed into unique sequences by a nearest-neighbor algorithm in which closely related sequences were merged to remove PCR and sequencing errors. CDR3 sequences were aligned to IMGT reference sequences to assign V, D and J gene segments. Each retained sequence needed at least a six-nucleotide match to both a V gene segment and a J gene segment. Rearrangements were called productive when the CDR3 lacked stop codons and stayed in frame with V and J; all others were non-productive. CDR3 was defined by IMGT convention, running from the second conserved V-encoded cysteine to the conserved J-encoded phenylalanine. The earlier analysis of 500 to 750 of the donors excluded any sequence lacking an unambiguous match to a single V gene segment. An earlier analysis of roughly 590 of the donors called V segments functional above 56.7% productive rearrangements and segregating when the between-donor standard deviation exceeded 5%. A statistical classification framework was developed to diagnose cytomegalovirus status using the catalog of TCR beta chain sequences. In a later analysis, TCR nucleotide sequences were compared against IMGT/GENE-DB human TR gene sequences so that V and J genes could be assigned. A later analysis assigned CDR3 sequences and most-parsimonious VDJ recombination scenarios with the TCRdist pipeline. In a later analysis, each TCR beta chain was defined by its CDR3 amino acid sequence together with its V-gene family, and reads without a unique V-gene family were excluded. As a way to deal with suspected cross-contamination and a sequencing artifact, a later analysis dropped more than 500 nucleotide sequences that were highly shared and had low generation probability. In a later analysis, a clonal expansion index was calculated for each public chain from normalized within-repertoire ranks of inferred template counts. A later analysis computed generation probabilities with a VDJ recombination model fitted to out-of-frame rearrangements, and checked the results against IGoR. A later analysis scored TCR-TCR, TCR-HLA and TCR-CMV co-occurrence with hypergeometric tests, applying a repertoire-size bias correction to TCR pairs. To estimate false discovery rates, a later analysis permuted the HLA or CMV assignments 20 times. In a later analysis, co-occurring TCRs were grouped using DBSCAN, with TCRdist sequence similarity added in when clustering inside HLA-allele-positive subsets. Repertoires with fewer than 30,000 or more than 120,000 public chains, plus five repertoires with anomalous nucleotide sharing, were excluded from co-occurrence clustering. In TCRdb, the immuneACCESS table is reduced to in-frame sequences with V and J assigned. These tables do not hold every clone; where another copy was compared, an unresolved V gene accounts for under half, and the others remain unexplained. The D gene and trimming were derived from the DNA, and the V and J assignments and clone size from that table. This sample's records show 150,000 or so clones. Jointly, the top ten make up around 1.6% of the sample.

V and J lose 0 bases and 0 bases, and a span of 4 bases separates them. The CDR3 starts with the cysteine, ends with the phenylalanine, and has 14 residues. Only the CDR3 portion is preserved as DNA: 42 bases, with reading frame beginning at the first base. From a lookup of the germline V gene, CDR1 and CDR2 are SGHRS and YFSETQ. The cohort was made up of roughly 670 healthy bone marrow donors. At the time of sampling, every cohort member was nominally healthy, though immune exposures that went unrecorded were likely present. The donor tested CMV seronegative and was one of the 352 seronegative cohort members. A peripheral blood sample was provided by each donor, and peripheral blood mononuclear cells were used for TCR beta sequencing. The Qiagen DNeasy Blood Extraction Kit was used to extract genomic DNA from the blood cell samples. The data belong to a study of cytomegalovirus exposure and HLA in healthy donors (dated by TCRdb to about 2017). Looking at the study overall: An earlier analysis of some 550 of the donors reported 250 to 300 Gb of sequence data and roughly 110 million unique TCR beta sequences from 150 million to 200 million T cells. In an earlier analysis of 500 to 650 of the donors, high-throughput TCR beta sequencing was used to judge whether each TCR beta V gene segment behaved as functional or pseudogenic. Among some 400 genotyped donors of the cohort, an average of around 220,000 unique TCR beta nucleotide sequences was sequenced per donor, of which approximately 19% were non-productive. In a later genetic analysis, genome-wide SNP genotypes for about 60% of the 666 donors were used, and that subset was treated as a discovery cohort. The study aimed to test whether cataloging public T cell receptors could reveal signatures of past pathogen exposure. The number of donors typed differed by locus, with roughly 620-640 for A, B, C, DRB1 and DQB1, roughly 520 for DQA1, about 610 for DPA1, and some 440 for DPB1. Using immunosequencing, the study profiled T cell repertoires from approximately 700 subjects and related those repertoires to cytomegalovirus serostatus. In addition to the first cohort of 666 subjects, a separate validation cohort of approximately 130 different subjects was used. Of the 300 to 400 genotyped donors, 65% to 90% fell in the genetic ancestry cluster associated with self-reported Caucasian donors. The later analysis used no new phenotypic data to find candidate immune exposures, relying instead on TCR beta sequences and their occurrence across donors. A later analysis re-analyzed previously published TCR beta repertoires from roughly 630 donors and added high-resolution HLA genotyping to study TCR occurrence patterns. All discovery cohort repertoires had been generated on a single sequencing platform. Donor age, sex, ethnicity and CMV serostatus were compiled alongside the repertoire data. Class I and class II HLA loci were covered by the typing at four-digit resolution. Four or five DR-DQ haplotypes were handled as single units for association and clustering because linkage in the cohort was strong. To predict cytomegalovirus infection status, the study brought together high-throughput TCR immunosequencing, statistical association of individual TCRs with disease status, and machine learning. About 300 gigabases of sequencing data and 78 million or so unique TCR sequences were included in an early release covering roughly 600 HLA-typed donors.

Findings and caveats that apply to the study as a whole: In this cohort, only TCR beta chains were sequenced, and detectable features were limited by the absence of alpha or paired-chain data. A group of highly shared sequence variants was considered likely to be a technical artifact of the sequencing pipeline. The only immune exposure information available for the cohort was CMV serostatus. Presence/absence analyses assumed roughly uniform sequencing depth across donors, an assumption that may not hold. According to a later genetic analysis, donors in an Asian-associated ancestry cluster had fewer N-insertions in productive TCRs than the approximately 710-donor mean. Some IMGT-functional V segments, including TRBV6-2 and TRBV6-3, could not be distinguished by the 87-base-pair reads and were therefore excluded. Because HLA typing was missing for some donors at each locus, association tests included only the typed subset. Correlated functional status among segregating V segments might reflect linkage disequilibrium, but an unknown experimental factor could not be ruled out. According to a later analysis, most CMV-associated TCR beta chains appeared to be HLA-restricted, and the HLA associations seemed to be driven largely by CMV exposure. Across donors, most TCR sequences were observed very rarely, whereas some public TCRs were present in many individuals. In a later analysis, HLA-associated TCR beta chains were found to be more clonally expanded and to have lower generation probabilities than equally common non-associated chains. The authors suggested that the approach could potentially be extended to other disease states and immunological phenotypes. In a later analysis, the rate of TCR association differed among HLA loci, with DRB1 alleles having the most associated TCRs and HLA-C alleles having the fewest. In the study, some 180 TCR beta chains were listed as associated with cytomegalovirus. Assigning TCR associations to individual alleles was difficult when HLA alleles, especially DR and DQ, strongly co-occurred. A further reported finding was that TCR beta sequences accurately predicted the HLA-A and HLA-B alleles for most subjects in the first cohort. Broadly in line with IMGT annotations, most TCR beta V segments showed up in productive rearrangements about 90% or about 30% of the time in an earlier analysis of approximately 600 of the donors. A few of the identified cytomegalovirus-associated TCR beta chains were confirmed in vitro to be specific for cytomegalovirus antigens. Several of the top co-occurrence clusters appeared to be linked to parvovirus B19, influenza, CMV and Epstein-Barr virus, according to a later analysis. The classifier was reported to diagnose cytomegalovirus status with high specificity and sensitivity in both the original and validation cohorts. V-gene and J-gene trimming of TCR beta chains was associated with a missense DCLRE1C variant in a later genetic analysis, and the association was replicated in an independent cohort. Because counts were too low, 15 to 20 rarely observed V segments, including chromosome 9 orphons, were excluded from the earlier analysis of some 590 of the donors. Specific HLA alleles were associated with roughly 17,000 TCR beta sequences at a false discovery rate of 0.05 in a later analysis.

The rearrangement joined TRBV5-1 to TRBJ2-1; the D gene cannot be named for sure. This TCR came from a woman between 50 and 59 years old in good health and CMV-seronegative. Specimen: PBMCs. The nucleotide sequence is TGCGCCAGCAGCTTGGCCAACTCCTACAATGAGCAGTTCTTC. This sequence encodes CASSLANSYNEQFF. Where the CDR3 stops, the reference TRBV5-1 and TRBJ2-1 genes take over; the full variable domain is KAGVTQTPRYLIKTRGQQVTLSCSPISGHRSVSWYQQTPGQGLQFLFEYFSETQRNKGNFPGRFSGRQFSNSRSEMNVSTLELGDSALYLCASSLANSYNEQFFGPGTRLTVL.